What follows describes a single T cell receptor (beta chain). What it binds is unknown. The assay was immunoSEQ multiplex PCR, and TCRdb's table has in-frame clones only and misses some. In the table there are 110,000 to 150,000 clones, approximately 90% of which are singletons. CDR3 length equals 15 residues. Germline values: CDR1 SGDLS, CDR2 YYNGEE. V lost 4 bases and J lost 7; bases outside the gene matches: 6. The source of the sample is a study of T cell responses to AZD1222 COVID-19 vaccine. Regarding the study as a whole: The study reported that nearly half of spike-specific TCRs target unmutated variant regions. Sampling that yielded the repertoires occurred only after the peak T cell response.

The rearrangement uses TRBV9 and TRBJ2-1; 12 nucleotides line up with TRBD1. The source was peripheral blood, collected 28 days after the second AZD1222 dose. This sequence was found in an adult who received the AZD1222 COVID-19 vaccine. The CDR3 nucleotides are TGTGCCAGCAGCCCCGGGACAGGGGGCGGGAATGAGCAGTTCTTC. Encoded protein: CASSPGTGGGNEQFF.